The entry below describes one T cell receptor (beta chain). What it binds is unknown. This entry is derived from a study of CD8 T cells in ankylosing spondylitis. TCRdb itself ran the 5' RACE reads through MiXCR, one entry per CDR3 protein. This repertoire shows a few hundred thousand distinct CDR3 sequences, over 15% found once; its top ten account for more than 25%. General study points: Some of the motif variants had earlier been found in reactive arthritis patients' fluid and blood. Clones that were linked to disease were CD8+ and were relatively rare in peripheral blood. A motif in TCR beta, a set of roughly 8 highly homologous variants, appeared characteristic of ankylosing spondylitis blood.

The ends lost 7 bases at V and 5 bases at J; junction bases unmatched: 9. The CDR3 has 14 residues. Germline loops: CDR1 LNHDA, CDR2 SQIVND (reference sequence). Sequenced input: blood, either unsorted or a sorted T cell fraction (not recorded which). The rearrangement uses TRBV19 and TRBJ2-5; 8 nucleotides match TRBD1. The clonotype comes from a male donor with ankylosing spondylitis or in good health (not recorded which). The DNA of the CDR3 is TGTGCCAGTATGGACAGGGCGGCGAGGGAGACCCAGTACTTC. Residues: CASMDRAARETQYF. The full variable domain, its missing parts supplied by reference TRBV19 and TRBJ2-5, is DGGITQSPKYLFRKEGQNVTLSCEQNLNHDAMYWYRQDPGQGLRLIYYSQIVNDFQKGDIAEGYSVSREKKESFPLTVTSAQKNPTAFYLCASMDRAARETQYFGPGTRLLVL.